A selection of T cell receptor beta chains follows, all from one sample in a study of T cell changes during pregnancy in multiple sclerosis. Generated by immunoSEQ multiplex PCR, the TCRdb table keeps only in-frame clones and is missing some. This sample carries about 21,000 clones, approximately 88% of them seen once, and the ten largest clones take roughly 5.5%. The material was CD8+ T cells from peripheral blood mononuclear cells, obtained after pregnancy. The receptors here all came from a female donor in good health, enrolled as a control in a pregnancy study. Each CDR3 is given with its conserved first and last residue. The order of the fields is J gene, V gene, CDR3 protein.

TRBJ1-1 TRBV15 CATSSLRGHEAFF
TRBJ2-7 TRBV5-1 CASSAWDSYEQYF
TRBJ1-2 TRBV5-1 CASREGADNYGYTF
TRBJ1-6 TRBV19 CASSGISSNSPLHF
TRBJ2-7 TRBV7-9 CASSGTSGYYSF
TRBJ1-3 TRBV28 CASSPSIDTIYF
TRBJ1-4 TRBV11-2 CASSLGIGDDEKLFF
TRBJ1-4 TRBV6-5 CASSLSGDNEKLFF
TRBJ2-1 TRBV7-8 CASSVVAGGHWNEQFF
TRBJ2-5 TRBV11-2 CASGREWGFQETQYF
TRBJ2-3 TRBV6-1 CASSELAGASTDTQYF
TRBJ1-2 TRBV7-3 CASSLTGTGDGYTF
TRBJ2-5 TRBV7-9 CAGSGLEETQYF
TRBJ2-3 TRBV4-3 CASSQVGLAGNTDTQYF
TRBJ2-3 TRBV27 CASSQGVLDTQYF
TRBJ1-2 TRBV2 CASSRTGGVYGYTF
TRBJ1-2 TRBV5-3 CASSASGTGVGGYTF
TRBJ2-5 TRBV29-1 CSVEDLTSGGQETQYF
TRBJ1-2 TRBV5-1 CASSEGTVTNYGYTF
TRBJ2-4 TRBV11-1 CASSLAMTTSAKNIQYF
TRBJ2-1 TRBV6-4 CASSDSSSGGNEQFF
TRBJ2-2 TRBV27 CASGHWNTGELFF
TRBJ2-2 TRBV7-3 CASSFREGGELFF
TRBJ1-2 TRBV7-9 CASSLLVYGFNYGYTF
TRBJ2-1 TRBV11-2 CASSHRDRINEQFF
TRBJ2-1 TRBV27 CASSPGLGSYNEQFF
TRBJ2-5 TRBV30 CAPLRETQYF
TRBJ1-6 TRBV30 CAWSTPGLNSPLHF
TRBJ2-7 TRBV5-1 CASSQAQGTYEQYF
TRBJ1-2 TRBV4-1 CASSQGTETYGYTF
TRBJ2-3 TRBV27 CASSFELSTDTQYF
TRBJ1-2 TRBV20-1 CSAKSNYGYTF
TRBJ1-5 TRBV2 CASSDGQGCSCNQPQHF
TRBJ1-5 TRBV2 CASSSFRAAQPQHF
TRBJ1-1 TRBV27 CASSSPPGAEAFF
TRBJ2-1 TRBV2 CASSRLTGGPLNEQFF
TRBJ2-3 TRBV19 CASSIASDTQYF
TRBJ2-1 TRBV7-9 CASSPGQGDEQFF
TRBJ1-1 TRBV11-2 CASSFPAGGSTEAFF
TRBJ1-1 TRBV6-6 CASSLGQGVNEAFF
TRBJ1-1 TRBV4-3 CASSRTRGGTEAFF
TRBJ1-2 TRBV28 CASSLSGFYGYTF
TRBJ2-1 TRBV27 CASSFNSGNEQFF
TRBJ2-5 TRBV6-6 CASSYEIGGRETQYF
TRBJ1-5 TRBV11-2 CASSPTGNNQPQHF
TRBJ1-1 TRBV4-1 CASSLRGPTNMNTEAFF
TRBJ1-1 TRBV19 CASSPSPREAEAFF
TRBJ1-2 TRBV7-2 CASSLTPPGRNYGYTF
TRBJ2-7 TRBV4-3 CASSQGGTGTTYEQYF
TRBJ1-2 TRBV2 CASSDTVYGYTF